Here is one TCR beta chain with its context. What antigen it recognizes has not been identified. Base qualities are missing; no much larger clone stands one base away. The sample's treatment or condition label, decoded: roughly 19 received Ad26.COV2.S at low or high dose, single or two shots; 5 received placebo; per-sample allocation not given. For vaccine and placebo recipients, the sequenced repertoires came from samples collected on day 63 after the first injection. Cohort 1b enrolled roughly 25 adults aged 18-55 years at a single site in Boston, USA, between 29 July and 7 August 2020. Ad26.COV2.S consisted of a replication-incompetent adenovirus type 26 vector by which a prefusion-stabilized SARS-CoV-2 spike protein from the original Wuhan strain was expressed. The data stem from a study of Ad26.COV2.S vaccination and SARS-CoV-2 variants (dated by TCRdb to the early 2020s). Regarding the research as a whole: Vaccine-arm donors were drawn from COV1001, a multicentre, randomized, double-blind, placebo-controlled phase I-IIa trial of Ad26.COV2.S in healthy adults. TCRbeta repertoire sequencing was used to assess the specificity and breadth of SARS-CoV-2-reactive T cell receptors after Ad26.COV2.S vaccination. Participants in the trial were split at random into five groups of five each, receiving low-dose or high-dose Ad26.COV2.S once or twice, or else placebo on both occasions. Blinding of investigators to trial group allocation was maintained during experiments and outcome assessment. A total of 32 samples were included in the TCR-sequenced set, comprising 19 Ad26.COV2.S vaccine recipients, 5 placebo recipients and 8 SARS-CoV-2 convalescent individuals. Ad26.COV2.S was administered intramuscularly at 5 x 10^10 or 1 x 10^11 viral particles, either as a single shot or as two shots given 56 days apart. Results the study describes overall, beyond this receptor: The authors noted that the TCR breadth and depth analyses may have underestimated total T cell responses. The study lacked the statistical power to compare responses across vaccine doses or regimens. Substantial breadth of spike-specific CD8+ and CD4+ T cell responses was reported after vaccination. Comparable non-spike TCR breadth was observed between vaccine and placebo recipients, consistent with only spike being contained in the vaccine. Ad26.COV2.S recipients had higher spike-specific TCR breadth than placebo recipients (P = 0.0014).

Its CDR3 holds 15 amino acids, cysteine through phenylalanine. Left in the record is the CDR3 DNA by itself, 45 bases read in frame from the first base. The CDR1 and CDR2 encoded by the germline V gene are SGHTA and FQGNSA. Cut back by 5 bases and 4 bases, the V and J ends lie 17 bases apart. The immunoSEQ Assay was the method used to sequence TCRbeta CDR3 regions. After extraction, genomic DNA underwent amplification by bias-controlled multiplex PCR, followed by high-throughput sequencing. The paper's processing steps were these. To quantify the absolute abundance of each unique TCRbeta CDR3 region, sequences were collapsed and filtered. T cell fraction was estimated by normalizing TCRbeta template counts to usable DNA, with usable DNA measured through amplification of reference genes found in all nucleated cells. Repertoire TCRs were annotated as SARS-CoV-2-specific when V gene, CDR3 amino acid sequence and J gene were exactly matched to a known reactive TCR set. The reference SARS-CoV-2 TCR set was obtained from MIRA and was filtered for enrichment in COVID-19-positive ImmuneCODE repertoires, whereby public or cross-reactive TCRs were removed. Using the MIRA antigens, annotated TCRs were further analysed by specific ORF or by position within an ORF. Breadth was defined as the number of annotated unique rearrangements divided by the total number of unique productive rearrangements, and depth was defined as the summed frequency of the annotated unique rearrangements. Group comparisons of TCR breadth used two-sided Wilcoxon rank-sum tests. Not all clones reach the TCRdb copy of this immuneACCESS table, which keeps in-frame sequences only. Checked studies attribute under half of the gap to unresolved V genes and leave the rest unexplained. The V and J calls and the clone size are those of that table, but D and trimming were determined from the DNA. Recorded for this sample are about 440,000 clones; about 92% of them occurred a single time. Jointly, the top ten make up around 4.2% of the sample.

Sequenced here: peripheral blood, sampled in a trial of Ad26.COV2.S vaccine versus placebo. The TCR was taken from a person aged 18 to 59 who received the Ad26.COV2.S COVID-19 vaccine or a placebo. In this chain, TRBV7-2 is recombined with TRBJ1-2; no D gene is confidently identified. The CDR3 loop reads CASSMGWRPRYGYTF. The nucleotides are TGTGCCAGCAGCATGGGGTGGCGCCCGCGCTATGGCTACACCTTC.